This paragraph covers one T cell receptor beta chain sequence. The antigen remains unidentified. This sample was included in a study of CD8 T cells in Susac syndrome. Findings and caveats of the study: TCR sequencing and HLA analysis covered a relatively small number of individuals.

Sequencing of TCR beta was performed on blood CD8+ and CD4+ T cells. It was negative isolation that provided the CD8+ and CD4+ T cells, whereas TEMRA cells were enriched by FACS. V lost 3 bases and J lost 4, with 7 bases in between. The CDR3 runs to 13 residues. From germline, CDR1 is MGHRA and CDR2 YSYEKL. An input of roughly 0.5 to 1 ug of RNA was subjected to reverse transcription using random hexamers. The TCR beta CDR3 was amplified by immunoSEQ multiplex PCR across 54 Vbeta, 13 Jbeta. Using its own MiXCR run on the immunoSEQ multiplex PCR reads, TCRdb lists one record per CDR3 protein. The data contain under 150,000 distinct CDR3 sequences, 94% of them singletons.

The specimen sequenced was CD8+ T cells from PBMCs. The sequence was collected from a human donor in good health. The chain combines TRBV4-1 with TRBJ1-5, with unresolved D. As DNA, the CDR3 is TGCGCCAGCAGCCAGCAGGTTAATCAGCCCCAGCATTTT. Protein sequence: CASSQQVNQPQHF.